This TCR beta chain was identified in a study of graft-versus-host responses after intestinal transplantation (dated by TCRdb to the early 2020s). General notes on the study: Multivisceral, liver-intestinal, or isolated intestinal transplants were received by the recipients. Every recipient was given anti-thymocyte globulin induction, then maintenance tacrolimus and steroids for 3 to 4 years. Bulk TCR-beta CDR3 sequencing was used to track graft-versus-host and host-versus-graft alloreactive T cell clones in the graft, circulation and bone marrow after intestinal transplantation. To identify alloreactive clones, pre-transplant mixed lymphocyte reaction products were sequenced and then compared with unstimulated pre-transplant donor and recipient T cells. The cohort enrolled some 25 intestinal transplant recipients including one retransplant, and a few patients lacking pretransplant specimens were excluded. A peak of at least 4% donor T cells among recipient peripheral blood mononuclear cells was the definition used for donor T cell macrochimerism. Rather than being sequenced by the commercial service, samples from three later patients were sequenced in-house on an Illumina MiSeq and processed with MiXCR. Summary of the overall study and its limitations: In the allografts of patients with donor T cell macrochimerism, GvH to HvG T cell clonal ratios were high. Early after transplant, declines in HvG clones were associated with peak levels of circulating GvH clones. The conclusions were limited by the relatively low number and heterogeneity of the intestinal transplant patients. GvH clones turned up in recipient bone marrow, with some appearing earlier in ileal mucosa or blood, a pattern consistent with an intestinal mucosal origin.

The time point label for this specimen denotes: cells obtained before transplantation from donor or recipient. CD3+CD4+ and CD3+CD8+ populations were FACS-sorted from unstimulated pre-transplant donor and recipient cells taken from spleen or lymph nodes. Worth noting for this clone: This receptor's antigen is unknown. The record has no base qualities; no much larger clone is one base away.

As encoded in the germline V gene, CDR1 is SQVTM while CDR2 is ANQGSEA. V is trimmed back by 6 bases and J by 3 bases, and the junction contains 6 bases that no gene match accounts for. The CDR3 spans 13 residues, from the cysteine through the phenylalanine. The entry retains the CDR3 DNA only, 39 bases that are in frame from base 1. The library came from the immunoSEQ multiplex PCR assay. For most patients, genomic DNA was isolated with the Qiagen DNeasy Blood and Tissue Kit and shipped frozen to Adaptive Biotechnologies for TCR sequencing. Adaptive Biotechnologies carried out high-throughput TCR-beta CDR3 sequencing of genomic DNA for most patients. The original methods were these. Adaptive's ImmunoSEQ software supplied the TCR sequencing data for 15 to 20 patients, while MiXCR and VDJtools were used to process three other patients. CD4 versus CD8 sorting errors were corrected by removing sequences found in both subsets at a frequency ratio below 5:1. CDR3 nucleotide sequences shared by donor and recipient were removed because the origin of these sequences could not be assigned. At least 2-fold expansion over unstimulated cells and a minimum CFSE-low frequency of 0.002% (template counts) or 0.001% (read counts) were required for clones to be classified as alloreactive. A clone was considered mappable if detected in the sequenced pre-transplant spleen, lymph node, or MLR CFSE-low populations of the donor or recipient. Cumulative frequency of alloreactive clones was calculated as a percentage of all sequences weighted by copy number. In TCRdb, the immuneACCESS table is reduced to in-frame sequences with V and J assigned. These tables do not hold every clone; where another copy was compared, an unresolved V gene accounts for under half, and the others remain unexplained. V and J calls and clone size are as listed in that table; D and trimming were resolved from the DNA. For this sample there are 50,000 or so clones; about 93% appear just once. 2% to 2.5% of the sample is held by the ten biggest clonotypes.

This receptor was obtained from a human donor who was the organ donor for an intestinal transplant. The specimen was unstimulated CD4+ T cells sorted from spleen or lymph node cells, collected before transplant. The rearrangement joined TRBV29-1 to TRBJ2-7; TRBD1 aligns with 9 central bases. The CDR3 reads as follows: CSVTDRGGYEQYF. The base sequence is TGCAGCGTGACGGACAGGGGTGGCTACGAGCAGTACTTC.